The entry below describes one TCR beta chain. It was with 60 Vbeta and 13 Jbeta primers that the PCR ran. The assay was immunoSEQ multiplex PCR, and TCRdb's table has in-frame clones only and misses some. This sample yields around 76,000 clones, of which 78% are seen a single time; 8% to 9% belongs to the top ten. The CDR3 has 13 amino acids. CDR1 is SGHTA and CDR2 is FQGTGA in the germline V gene. The ends were cut back, 2 bases at V and 2 bases at J, with 6 bases in the middle. This entry comes from a study of cytomegalovirus exposure and HLA in healthy donors. The receptor was derived from a woman aged 40 to 50 in good health and CMV-seropositive. V gene TRBV7-3 combines with J gene TRBJ1-2, with D unresolved. Sequencing was carried out using PBMCs. CDR3 in amino acids: CASSLGQNYGYTF. CDR3 DNA sequence: TGTGCCAGCAGCTTAGGGCAGAACTATGGCTACACCTTC.